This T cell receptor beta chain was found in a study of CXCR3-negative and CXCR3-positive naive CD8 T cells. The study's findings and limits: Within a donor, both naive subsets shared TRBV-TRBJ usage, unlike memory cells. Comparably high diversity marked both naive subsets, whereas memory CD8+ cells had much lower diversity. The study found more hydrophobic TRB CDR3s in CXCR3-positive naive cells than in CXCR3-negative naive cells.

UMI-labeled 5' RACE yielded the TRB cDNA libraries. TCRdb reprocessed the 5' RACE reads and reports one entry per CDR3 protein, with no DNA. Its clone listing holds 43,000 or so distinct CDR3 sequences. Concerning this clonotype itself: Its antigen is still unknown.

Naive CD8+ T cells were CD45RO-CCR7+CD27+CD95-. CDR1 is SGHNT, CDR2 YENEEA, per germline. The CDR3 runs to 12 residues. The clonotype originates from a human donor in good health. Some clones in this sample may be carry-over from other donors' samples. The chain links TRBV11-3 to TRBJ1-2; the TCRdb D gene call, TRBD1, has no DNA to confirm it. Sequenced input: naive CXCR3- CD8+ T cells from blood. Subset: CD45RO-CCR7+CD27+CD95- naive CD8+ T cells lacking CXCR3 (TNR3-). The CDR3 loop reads CASSRDRDGYTF.